One and the same sample provided the 13 T cell receptor beta chains below, sequenced in a study of blood T cells in healthy people across ages. Primers used in a second PCR of about 6 to 11 cycles were a sample-barcoded 5' primer and a J-beta primer mix. MiXCR was run by TCRdb on the 5' RACE reads, yielding one entry per CDR3 protein. The repertoire holds roughly 2 million distinct CDR3 sequences, with roughly 50% as singletons. The specimen sequenced was blood. The receptors come from a woman aged 40 to 55 in good health.

This clonotype was seen a few times. This chain joins TRBV9 and TRBJ2-5, with 7 positions matching TRBD1. Trimming removed 6 bases from V and 4 bases from J; junction bases left unmatched: 6. CDR3 length: 13 residues. Germline V gene lookup returns CDR1 SGDLS and CDR2 YYNGEE. CDR3 nucleotides: TGTGCCAGCATGAGGGGGCGCGGAGAGACCCAGTACTTC. It encodes CASMRGRGETQYF.

This clonotype was observed a few times. V is TRBV12-3 or TRBV12-4 and J is TRBJ2-1, with TRBD2 matching 7 bases. The CDR3 is made up of 15 amino acids. Trimming cost V 5 bases and J 6 bases; bases outside gene matches: 10. CDR3 nucleotides: TGTGCCAGCAGTATAGTCGGGGCTAGCGGCAATGAGCAGTTCTTC. This sequence encodes CASSIVGASGNEQFF.

The chain employs TRBV3-1 and TRBJ2-5, with 7 positions matching TRBD1. The CDR3 totals 14 residues. V lost 0 bases, J lost 5 bases, and 3 bases stayed unmatched. Germline V lookup: CDR1 LGHDT, CDR2 YNNKEL (reference sequence). The CDR3 nucleotides read TGTGCCAGCAGCCAAGATTTGGACAGGGAGACCCAGTACTTC. Translation gives CASSQDLDRETQYF.

For this clonotype: At one end the junction does not follow the germline gene, possibly because of a read error. The CDR3 DNA sequence: TGCAGTGCTAGATCTCCGGGGCGGAGCACGGATACGCAGTATTTT. Translated: CSARSPGRSTDTQYF. The chain carries TRBV20-1 and TRBJ2-3, with D perhaps matching TRBD1 or TRBD2 (5 bases each). The germline gives CDR1 DFQATT, CDR2 SNEGSKA (reference sequence). There are 15 residues in the CDR3.

The chain carries TRBV19 and TRBJ2-7; D not resolved. This CDR3 has 15 residues. Trimming took off 5 bases at V and 0 bases at J, with 14 bases between the two ends. CDR1 and CDR2 (germline): LNHDA, SQIVND (reference sequence). CDR3 in DNA: TGTGCCAGTAGTGCAAGCTTGGACGCCTCCTACGAGCAGTACTTC. Amino acids: CASSASLDASYEQYF.

The sample holds a few counts of this clonotype. The chain carries TRBV29-1 and TRBJ2-1; weak D call: TRBD2 (5 bases). CDR1 is SQVTM, CDR2 ANQGSEA, per germline. Between the trimmed V and J ends, which lost 4 bases and 8 bases, there was a span of 9 bases. The CDR3 has 11 amino acids. This chain's CDR3 is CSVGGFDEQFF. The CDR3, as DNA: TGCAGCGTTGGCGGGTTCGATGAGCAGTTCTTC.

This clonotype was detected a few times. The chain links TRBV7-9 to TRBJ1-2, with D possibly matching TRBD1 (5 bases). This CDR3 has 14 residues. Trimming shortened V by 7 bases and J by 0 bases, and 12 bases separated the two germline ends. Germline V gene data show CDR1 as SEHNR and CDR2 as FQNEAQ (reference sequence). The CDR3 nucleotides read TGTGCCAGCAACACAGGCGGGGCTAACTATGGCTACACCTTC. Protein sequence: CASNTGGANYGYTF.

In nucleotides, the CDR3 is TGTGCCACCAGTGATACCGGGACAGGGAATAGCAATGAGCAGTTCTTC. Protein: CATSDTGTGNSNEQFF. The V and J genes are TRBV24-1 and TRBJ2-1; TRBD1 matches at 9 bases. The V segment lost 3 bases and the J segment 6 bases; nucleotides outside the gene matches: 8. CDR3 length equals 16 residues. CDR1 is KGHDR, CDR2 SFDVKD, per germline.

This chain connects TRBV7-9 to TRBJ2-1; either TRBD1 or TRBD2 may fit D (6 bases each). The germline V gene has CDR1 SEHNR and CDR2 FQNEAQ (reference sequence). The CDR3 runs 17 residues. The ends were cut back, 1 base at V and 4 bases at J, with 17 bases in the middle. CDR3 sequence reads: CASSLGGGLARYNEQFF. The CDR3, as DNA: TGTGCCAGCAGCTTAGGTGGGGGGCTGGCCCGATACAATGAGCAGTTCTTC.

The J gene is TRBJ1-1, the V gene TRBV29-1; D is unresolved. The V and J ends lost 7 bases and 0 bases respectively, with 9 bases between them. Germline V lookup: CDR1 SQVTM, CDR2 ANQGSEA. The CDR3 runs 12 residues. The CDR3 DNA reads TGCAGCGCCCCGGGGATGAACACTGAAGCTTTCTTT. Its translation: CSAPGMNTEAFF.

The rearrangement links TRBV4-3 to TRBJ2-3, with D maybe TRBD2 (5 bases). This CDR3 has 13 residues. Germline V gene data show CDR1 as LGHNA and CDR2 as YSLEER. The V end was cut by 4 bases, the J end by 3 bases, with 8 bases between. The CDR3 protein is CASSRRETDTQYF. The CDR3 DNA reads as TGCGCCAGCAGCCGACGGGAAACAGATACGCAGTATTTT.

This clonotype was counted only a few times. The genes are TRBV4-2 and TRBJ2-1; D possibly matches TRBD1 or TRBD2 (5 bases each). Deletions cut 4 bases from V and 6 bases from J, with 16 bases between. The CDR3 contains 15 residues. Germline lookup yields CDR1 LGHNA and CDR2 YNFKEQ. CDR3 bases: TGTGCCAGCAGCCTGGCGCAAATTGGGGGCAATGAGCAGTTCTTC. It codes for CASSLAQIGGNEQFF.

Only a few counts were recorded for this clonotype. The V and J genes are TRBV7-9 and TRBJ2-3; D possibly corresponds to TRBD2 (5 bases). Trimming took off 8 bases at V and 1 base at J, with 10 bases between the two ends. This CDR3 contains 13 residues. The V gene's germline CDR1 is SEHNR and CDR2 FQNEAQ (reference sequence). The CDR3 region has the DNA TGTGCCAGCCAGGAGGCTCGCACAGATACGCAGTATTTT. Translated, it gives CASQEARTDTQYF.